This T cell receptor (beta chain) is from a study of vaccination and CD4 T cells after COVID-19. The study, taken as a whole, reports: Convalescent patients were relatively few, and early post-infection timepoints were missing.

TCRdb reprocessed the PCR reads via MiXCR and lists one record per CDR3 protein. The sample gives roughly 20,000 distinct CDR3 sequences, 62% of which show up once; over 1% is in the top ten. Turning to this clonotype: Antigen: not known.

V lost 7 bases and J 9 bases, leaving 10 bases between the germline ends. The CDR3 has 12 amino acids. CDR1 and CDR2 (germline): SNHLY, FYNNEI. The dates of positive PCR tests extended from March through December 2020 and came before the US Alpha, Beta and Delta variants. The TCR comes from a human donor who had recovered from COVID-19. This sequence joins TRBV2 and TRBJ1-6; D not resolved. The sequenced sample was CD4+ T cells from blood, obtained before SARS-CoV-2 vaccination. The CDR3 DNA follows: TGTGCCAGCATTAGGGAGGGTTCACCCCTCCACTTT. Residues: CASIREGSPLHF. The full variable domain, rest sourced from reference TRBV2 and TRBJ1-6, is EPEVTQTPSHQVTQMGQEVILRCVPISNHLYFYWYRQILGQKVEFLVSFYNNEISEKSEIFDDQFSVERPDGSNFTLKIRSTKLEDSAMYFCASIREGSPLHFGNGTRLTVT.